This TCR beta chain derives from a study of cytomegalovirus exposure and HLA in healthy donors. The CDR3 is made up of 14 amino acids. Germline CDR1 is SGHKS and CDR2 is YYEKEE (reference sequence). The trim removed 4 bases at V and 8 bases at J, leaving 7 bases unmatched. In the case of this clone: What it recognizes is unknown.

Researchers ran the PCR with 60 Vbeta and 13 Jbeta primers. Here immunoSEQ multiplex PCR was the method, and the copy in TCRdb shows in-frame clones only, minus some. This table holds around 110,000 clones, around two thirds found once. Study outcomes and limitations: Analysis was carried out at a later point, and it linked a missense DCLRE1C variant to TCR beta V- and J-gene trimming. According to an earlier analysis, most TCR beta V segments yielded productive rearrangements about 90% or about 30% of the time. Researchers catalogued under 200 TCR beta chains as cytomegalovirus-associated.

The chain links TRBV5-5 to TRBJ1-3; TRBD1 aligns across 9 bases. The sample taken for sequencing was PBMCs. The sequence came from a woman in her thirties or forties in good health and CMV-seropositive. This chain's CDR3 is CASSGGTGRHTIYF. CDR3 DNA: TGTGCCAGCAGCGGTGGGACAGGGCGGCACACCATATATTTT.